The T cell receptor beta chain under discussion was sequenced for a study of radiotherapy plus CTLA-4 blockade in lung cancer. Study-wide context: Of all patients, over 15% responded objectively and about 34% showed disease control.

The data were produced by immunoSEQ multiplex PCR, yet TCRdb's version contains in-frame clones alone and is incomplete. In the table there are about 80,000 clones, 84% of which are singletons. Note on this clone: The antigen is undetermined.

Patients in the study, people with chemo-refractory metastatic non-small-cell lung cancer, received focal radiation plus ipilimumab CTLA-4 blockade. Broader study findings: TCR clones originating in tumors grew in number in blood after radiotherapy plus ipilimumab.

V lost 5 bases to trimming and J lost 6 bases; unmatched junction nucleotides: 2. The CDR3 loop spans 14 amino acids. CDR1 is LNHDA, CDR2 SQIVND, per germline (reference sequence). The receptor was isolated from a human donor with non-small cell lung cancer who had stable disease on radiotherapy plus ipilimumab. The chain uses TRBV19 and TRBJ1-6; 9 nucleotides align to TRBD1. The material sequenced was peripheral blood, taken from a patient treated with radiotherapy plus ipilimumab. CDR3 nucleotide sequence: TGTGCCAGTAGTCAGACAGGGGGTAATTCACCCCTCCACTTT. It yields the protein CASSQTGGNSPLHF.